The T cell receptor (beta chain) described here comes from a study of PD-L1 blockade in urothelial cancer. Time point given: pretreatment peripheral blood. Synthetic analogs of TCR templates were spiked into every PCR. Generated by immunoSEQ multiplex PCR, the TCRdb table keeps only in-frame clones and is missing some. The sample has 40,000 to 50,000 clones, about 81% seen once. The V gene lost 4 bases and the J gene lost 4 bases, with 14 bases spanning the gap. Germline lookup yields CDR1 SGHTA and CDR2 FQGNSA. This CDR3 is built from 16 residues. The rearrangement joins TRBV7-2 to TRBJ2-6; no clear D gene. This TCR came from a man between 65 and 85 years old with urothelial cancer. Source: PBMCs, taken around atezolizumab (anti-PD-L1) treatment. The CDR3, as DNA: TGTGCCAGCAGCTCCCCCACTAATTCAGGGGCCAACGTCCTGACTTTC. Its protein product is CASSSPTNSGANVLTF.